A single sample gave rise to the 27 T cell receptor beta chains below, sequenced in a study of cytomegalovirus exposure and HLA in healthy donors. With 60 Vbeta and 13 Jbeta primers, the PCR was carried out. Repertoires were generated with immunoSEQ multiplex PCR, while TCRdb's copy carries only in-frame clones and drops some. This sample has 110,000 to 150,000 clones; roughly four fifths occur once, and the top ten carry more than 6.5%. Sequencing input: PBMCs. Source of these receptors: a man aged 25-45 years in good health and CMV-seronegative.

The chain links TRBV27 to TRBJ2-1, with D possibly TRBD1 on 5 matching bases. This CDR3 comprises 15 residues. The germline gives CDR1 MNHEY, CDR2 SMNVEV (reference sequence). Trimming shortened V by 3 bases and J by 1 base, and 10 bases separated the two germline ends. The CDR3: CASSLMTVSYNEQFF. The CDR3 coding sequence is TGTGCCAGCAGTTTGATGACAGTATCCTACAATGAGCAGTTCTTC.

In this sample, this clone turned up once. The rearrangement links TRBV27 to TRBJ1-1; D ambiguous. Germline V gene sequence: CDR1 MNHEY, CDR2 SMNVEV (reference sequence). The CDR3 has 13 amino acids. The V and J ends lost 5 bases and 4 bases respectively, with 11 bases between them. The CDR3 sequence is CASSPFGSTEAFF. CDR3 DNA sequence: TGTGCCAGCAGTCCCTTCGGGAGCACTGAAGCTTTCTTT.

This clone appeared a single time. The genes are TRBV2 and TRBJ1-2; possible D gene TRBD1, 5 bases. The germline V gene encodes CDR1 SNHLY and CDR2 FYNNEI. CDR3 length: 14 amino acids. Trimming took 6 bases from V and 5 from J, leaving 16 bases between them. In DNA, the CDR3 is TGTGCCAGCAGCGAGGAGACAGCGGGGTATGGCTACACCTTC. This codes for CASSEETAGYGYTF.

The chain uses TRBV7-3 and TRBJ2-1, with TRBD2 matching over 11 bases. Germline loops: CDR1 SGHTA, CDR2 FQGTGA. The CDR3 has 16 residues. V trimming: 5 bases; J trimming: 6 bases; junction bases outside the gene matches: 9. CDR3 loop: CASSPNSGGAGNEQFF. In DNA, the CDR3 is TGTGCCAGCAGCCCCAATAGCGGGGGGGCGGGCAATGAGCAGTTCTTC.

V and J are TRBV9 and TRBJ1-4, with D tentatively TRBD1 (5 bases). The V end lost 2 bases, the J end lost 1 base, and 12 bases lay between the germline ends. The length of the CDR3 is 16 residues. Germline-derived CDR1 and CDR2 are SGDLS and YYNGEE. DNA for the CDR3: TGTGCCAGCAGCGTGGGGGGTGGGGGAACTAATGAAAAACTGTTTTTT. Translation gives CASSVGGGGTNEKLFF.

V is TRBV19 and J is TRBJ2-2; maybe TRBD1 (6 bases). The CDR3 extends over 15 amino acids. Germline V CDR1 and CDR2: LNHDA, SQIVND (reference sequence). V lost 6 bases, J lost 3 bases, and 14 bases lay in between. This CDR3 is CASSGQLLDTGELFF. In DNA form, the CDR3 reads TGTGCCAGTAGCGGACAGCTCTTGGACACCGGGGAGCTGTTTTTT.

This chain links TRBV9 with TRBJ1-2, with 11 bases matching TRBD1. V was pared by 0 bases and J by 5 bases, with 6 bases of the junction left unmatched. The length of the CDR3 is 16 residues. CDR1 is SGDLS, CDR2 YYNGEE, per germline. This CDR3 reads CASSVESGTGGYGYTF. The CDR3 DNA sequence: TGTGCCAGCAGCGTAGAATCTGGGACAGGGGGGTATGGCTACACCTTC.

This chain links TRBV19 with TRBJ2-7, with TRBD1 as a possible D gene (5 bases). The CDR3 spans 13 residues. Deletions cut 5 bases from V and 3 bases from J, with 11 bases between. Germline V gene sequence: CDR1 LNHDA, CDR2 SQIVND (reference sequence). The CDR3 here is CASSDRPDYEQYF. The CDR3 region has the DNA TGTGCCAGTAGTGACAGACCCGACTACGAGCAGTACTTC.

V is TRBV13 and J is TRBJ1-5; D gene uncertain. CDR1 is PRHDT and CDR2 is FYEKMQ in the germline V gene (reference sequence). The ends were cut back, 1 base at V and 9 bases at J, with 7 bases in the middle. The CDR3 consists of 12 residues. CDR3 residues: CASSLDEGPQHF. CDR3 coding DNA: TGTGCCAGCAGCTTAGATGAGGGGCCCCAGCATTTT.

V is TRBV7-8 and J is TRBJ1-2, with TRBD1 matching 7 bases. The V segment lost 5 bases and the J segment 7 bases; nucleotides outside the gene matches: 7. The CDR3 length is 13 residues. Looked up from germline, CDR1 is SGHVS and CDR2 is FQNEAQ. CDR3 nucleotide sequence: TGTGCCAGCAGCCCTATTTGGGACAGTGGCTACACCTTC. Amino acids: CASSPIWDSGYTF.

This clone was seen more than once but under ten times. The DNA of the CDR3 is TGTGCCAGCAGCTTAGGGGGCGGAGCAGTCTCCTACAATGAGCAGTTCTTC. Its translation is CASSLGGGAVSYNEQFF. The chain carries TRBV7-8 and TRBJ2-1, with D possibly TRBD1 on 5 matching bases. The CDR3 covers 17 residues. Trimming took 1 base from V and 0 from J, leaving 13 bases between them. Germline V gene lookup returns CDR1 SGHVS and CDR2 FQNEAQ.

CDR3 loop: CASSLSDSQETQYF. CDR3 DNA sequence: TGTGCCAGCAGTTTATCGGACAGCCAAGAGACCCAGTACTTC. This sequence joins TRBV28 and TRBJ2-5, with D possibly being TRBD1 (6 bases). In germline, CDR1 is MDHEN, CDR2 SYDVKM. CDR3 length: 14 amino acids. Trimming stripped 1 base from V and 1 base from J, with 7 bases between.

The rearrangement uses TRBV5-4 and TRBJ1-2; D not resolved. Trimming shortened V by 5 bases and J by 0 bases, and 14 bases separated the two germline ends. There are 15 residues in the CDR3. CDR1 and CDR2 (germline): SGHNT, YYREEE (reference sequence). CDR3 sequence: CASSRSSTANYGYTF. The CDR3 DNA is TGTGCCAGCAGTCGAAGTTCCACAGCTAACTATGGCTACACCTTC. The full variable domain, in which reference TRBV5-4 and TRBJ1-2 provide the parts outside the CDR3, is ETGVTQSPTHLIKTRGQQVTLRCSSQSGHNTVSWYQQALGQGPQFIFQYYREEENGRGNFPPRFSGLQFPNYSSELNVNALELDDSALYLCASSRSSTANYGYTFGSGTRLTVV.

With regard to this clone: One junction end disagrees with the germline gene, perhaps due to a read error. The sample has other DNA sequences that encode this CDR3 too. The rearrangement joins TRBV7-9 to TRBJ2-1, with 11 positions matching TRBD2. CDR1 is SEHNR, CDR2 FQNEAQ, per germline (reference sequence). The CDR3 totals 16 residues. The CDR3 loop reads CASSSLAGGHQNEQFF. DNA of the CDR3: TGCGCCAGCAGCTCGTTAGCGGGAGGGCATCAAAATGAGCAGTTCTTC. The variable domain in full, with the rest retrieved from reference TRBV7-9 and TRBJ2-1, is DTGVSQNPRHKITKRGQNVTFRCDPISEHNRLYWYRQTLGQGPEFLTYFQNEAQLEKSRLLSDRFSAERPKGSFSTLEIQRTEQGDSAMYLCASSSLAGGHQNEQFFGPGTRLTVL.

The rearrangement joins TRBV6-5 to TRBJ2-5; maybe TRBD1 (6 bases). The germline V gene encodes CDR1 MNHEY and CDR2 SVGAGI. V gave up 6 bases and J gave up 0 bases, with 11 bases separating them. This CDR3 has 14 residues. CDR3 DNA: TGTGCCAGCAGCCCCCGGGACAACCAAGAGACCCAGTACTTC. Translating it yields CASSPRDNQETQYF.

V is TRBV4-2 and J is TRBJ2-2; 7 nucleotides line up with TRBD2. Germline values: CDR1 LGHNA, CDR2 YNFKEQ. This CDR3 has 13 residues. Trimming took 8 bases from V and 3 from J; bases not matched to a gene: 3. The CDR3 protein is CASSTSDTGELFF. In nucleotides, the CDR3 is TGTGCCAGCTCTACTAGCGACACCGGGGAGCTGTTTTTT.

This rearrangement joins TRBV5-4 to TRBJ2-5; a possible D gene is TRBD2 (6 bases). Germline CDR1 SGHNT, CDR2 YYREEE (reference sequence). Between the trimmed V and J ends, which lost 1 base and 2 bases, there was a span of 12 bases. The CDR3 extends over 15 amino acids. The CDR3 region is CASSLPLADQETQYF. CDR3 sequence (DNA): TGTGCCAGCAGCTTGCCACTAGCCGATCAAGAGACCCAGTACTTC.

This sequence joins TRBV29-1 and TRBJ1-1; 7 nucleotides align to TRBD1. Germline CDR1 SQVTM, CDR2 ANQGSEA. CDR3 length equals 12 residues. Unmatched junction bases numbered 6, after V lost 6 bases and J lost 5 bases. DNA of the CDR3: TGCAGCGTGACAGGGCTCTTGACTGAAGCTTTCTTT. Translation gives CSVTGLLTEAFF.

The rearrangement uses TRBV19 and TRBJ2-1; D unclear. Germline lookup yields CDR1 LNHDA and CDR2 SQIVND (reference sequence). The CDR3 covers 13 residues. V was trimmed by 7 bases and J by 0 bases, leaving 7 bases between them. This chain's CDR3 is CASTDSSYNEQFF. CDR3 coding DNA: TGTGCCAGTACTGACTCCTCCTACAATGAGCAGTTCTTC.

This sequence joins TRBV7-2 and TRBJ1-2; 9 positions match TRBD1. The CDR3 contains 13 residues. V was pared by 5 bases and J by 4 bases, with 2 bases of the junction left unmatched. The germline V gene encodes CDR1 SGHTA and CDR2 FQGNSA. In nucleotides, the CDR3 is TGTGCCAGCAGCGAGGGACAGGGCTATGGCTACACCTTC. As protein: CASSEGQGYGYTF.

The chain has TRBV19 and TRBJ1-2; D is ambiguous. The CDR3 consists of 11 residues. Germline lookup yields CDR1 LNHDA and CDR2 SQIVND (reference sequence). V was trimmed by 6 bases and J by 6 bases, leaving 8 bases between them. The CDR3 sequence is CASRGVDGYTF. The CDR3 region has the DNA TGTGCCAGTAGGGGCGTCGATGGCTACACCTTC.

V and J are TRBV9 and TRBJ1-6; 7 bases are shared with TRBD1. Trimming at V came to 6 bases and at J to 9 bases, leaving 9 bases not matched to a gene. Germline lookup yields CDR1 SGDLS and CDR2 YYNGEE. This CDR3 region has 14 residues. The CDR3 is CASNRGQATSPLHF. In DNA, the CDR3 is TGTGCCAGCAACCGCGGACAGGCTACTTCACCCCTCCACTTT.

The J gene is TRBJ2-2, the V gene TRBV27, with 9 bases matching TRBD2. Trimming at V came to 5 bases and at J to 2 bases, leaving 9 bases not matched to a gene. The CDR3 extends over 17 amino acids. Germline values: CDR1 MNHEY, CDR2 SMNVEV (reference sequence). CDR3: CASSPPLAGTNTGELFF. CDR3 nucleotide sequence: TGTGCCAGCAGTCCCCCGCTAGCGGGAACTAACACCGGGGAGCTGTTTTTT.

The chain uses TRBV9 and TRBJ2-2, with D possibly matching TRBD1 (5 bases). Germline values: CDR1 SGDLS, CDR2 YYNGEE. V shed 2 bases and J shed 1 base, with 9 bases lying between them. The CDR3 has 15 amino acids. The CDR3 spells CASSVVQGNTGELFF. In DNA form, the CDR3 reads TGTGCCAGCAGCGTGGTTCAGGGGAACACCGGGGAGCTGTTTTTT.

CDR3 in amino acids: CASGGATNEKLFF. In DNA, the CDR3 is TGTGCCAGCGGGGGGGCAACTAATGAAAAACTGTTTTTT. The chain couples TRBV6-6 to TRBJ1-4; TRBD1 might be the D (5 bases). This CDR3 region has 13 residues. The V and J ends lost 8 bases and 0 bases respectively, with 7 bases between them. Germline CDR1 reads MNHNY; CDR2 reads SVGAGI (reference sequence).

V and J are TRBV15 and TRBJ2-3, with D maybe TRBD2 (5 bases). In germline, CDR1 is LNHNV, CDR2 YYDKDF (reference sequence). Trimming took 1 base from V and 0 from J, leaving 14 bases between them. The CDR3 is made up of 17 amino acids. The CDR3 DNA is TGTGCCACCAGCAGAGCCATGGGAGCCTCTAGCACAGATACGCAGTATTTT. Its protein product is CATSRAMGASSTDTQYF. Based on the CDR3 plus reference TRBV15 and TRBJ2-3, the full variable domain is DAMVIQNPRYQVTQFGKPVTLSCSQTLNHNVMYWYQQKSSQAPKLLFHYYDKDFNNEADTPDNFQSRRPNTSFCFLDIRSPGLGDTAMYLCATSRAMGASSTDTQYFGPGTRLTVL.

J is TRBJ2-1 and V is TRBV7-9; possible D gene TRBD1, 5 bases. The CDR3 contains 14 residues. The germline CDR1 and CDR2 sequences are SEHNR and FQNEAQ (reference sequence). Deletions cut 0 bases from V and 6 bases from J, with 9 bases between. The CDR3 loop is CASSLANQGNEQFF. CDR3 coding DNA: TGTGCCAGCAGCTTAGCGAATCAGGGCAATGAGCAGTTCTTC.